The 18 T cell receptor beta chains below all came from one sample that was sequenced in a study of human T cells and chemical hapten exposure. TCRdb re-analysed the RACE reads in MiXCR, keeping a single row per CDR3 protein. The repertoire holds 35,000 to 40,000 distinct CDR3 sequences, less than 15% seen once, with about 1.9% in the top ten. Time point: pre-sensitization, week 0. Treatment described: therapeutic diphenylcyclopropenone sensitization with weekly scalp DPC. Unfractionated whole blood yielded the extracted total RNA. The sample consisted of whole blood, taken in connection with sensitization to the hapten diphenylcyclopropenone (DPC). These receptors all stem from a woman aged 40 to 50 with alopecia areata. Some clones in this sample may be carry-over from other donors' samples.

This clonotype was observed at least ten times. V and J are TRBV3-1 and TRBJ2-2; a weak D match, TRBD1 (5 bases). Germline V gene data show CDR1 as LGHDT and CDR2 as YNNKEL (reference sequence). The CDR3 covers 16 residues. V lost 0 bases and J 5 bases, leaving 13 bases between the germline ends. The CDR3: CASSQDSIAGTGELFF. The DNA of the CDR3 is TGTGCCAGCAGCCAAGATAGCATAGCAGGGACCGGGGAGCTGTTTTTT.

This clonotype was picked up many times. The V and J genes are TRBV30 and TRBJ1-2; no firm D call. There are 12 residues in the CDR3. Germline V gives CDR1 GTSNPN, CDR2 SVGIG (reference sequence). V lost 1 base and J lost 7, with 10 bases in between. CDR3 amino acids: CAWSGGRIGYTF. The CDR3 nucleotides read TGTGCCTGGAGTGGTGGGAGGATTGGCTACACCTTC.

This clonotype has a handful of counts. The chain links TRBV7-2 to TRBJ2-1; 11 positions match TRBD2. There are 16 residues in the CDR3. In germline, CDR1 is SGHTA, CDR2 FQGNSA. The V segment lost 1 base and the J segment 8 bases; nucleotides outside the gene matches: 7. CDR3 nucleotides: TGTGCCAGCAGCTTAGATACTAGCGGGAGTCTCGATGAGCAGTTCTTC. Translation: CASSLDTSGSLDEQFF.

This clonotype was picked up many times. The CDR3 DNA sequence: TGTGCCAGCAGTTTATCGATAGGGACAGGGGTCTACGAGCAGTACTTC. Translation gives CASSLSIGTGVYEQYF. The gene calls are TRBV27 and TRBJ2-7, with 10 positions matching TRBD1. The trim removed 0 bases at V and 3 bases at J, leaving 5 bases unmatched. There are 16 residues in the CDR3. Looked up from germline, CDR1 is MNHEY and CDR2 is SMNVEV (reference sequence).

This clonotype has a count of ten or more. The chain recombines TRBV6-5 with TRBJ2-1, with 12 bases lining up with TRBD2. Germline CDR1 reads MNHEY; CDR2 reads SVGAGI. The CDR3 covers 15 residues. V trimming: 6 bases; J trimming: 6 bases; junction bases outside the gene matches: 6. The CDR3 DNA sequence: TGTGCCAGCAGCGCGACTAGCGGGGGAATCAATGAGCAGTTCTTC. This codes for CASSATSGGINEQFF.

At least ten counts were recorded for this clonotype. V usage is TRBV9 and J usage is TRBJ2-3; TRBD2 might be the D (6 bases). This CDR3 spans 15 amino acids. Germline V lookup: CDR1 SGDLS, CDR2 YYNGEE. Deletions cut 0 bases from V and 1 base from J, with 9 bases between. The CDR3 DNA reads as TGTGCCAGCAGCGTAGCCGGAGGGGGCACAGATACGCAGTATTTT. Protein sequence: CASSVAGGGTDTQYF. Combining the CDR3 with reference TRBV9 and TRBJ2-3 gives the whole variable domain DSGVTQTPKHLITATGQRVTLRCSPRSGDLSVYWYQQSLDQGLQFLIQYYNGEERAKGNILERFSAQQFPDLHSELNLSSLELGDSALYFCASSVAGGGTDTQYFGPGTRLTVL.

This clonotype has more than one count but fewer than ten. This chain joins TRBV20-1 and TRBJ2-3, with 13 bases identical to TRBD2. Unmatched junction bases numbered 13, after V lost 7 bases and J lost 3 bases. The germline gives CDR1 DFQATT, CDR2 SNEGSKA (reference sequence). This CDR3 is 17 amino acids long. CDR3 in amino acids: CSVPGRALAGGTDTQYF. The CDR3 DNA reads as TGCAGTGTCCCCGGCAGGGCACTAGCGGGAGGGACAGATACGCAGTATTTT.

This clonotype occurred many times. The gene calls are TRBV29-1 and TRBJ2-3; the D is unclear. V shed 6 bases and J shed 4 bases, with 8 bases lying between them. Germline CDR1 is SQVTM and CDR2 is ANQGSEA. The CDR3 sequence is 11 residues long. The CDR3 sequence is CSVPFADTQYF. CDR3 bases: TGCAGCGTCCCGTTCGCAGATACGCAGTATTTT.

Only a few counts were recorded for this clonotype. This chain connects TRBV2 to TRBJ2-7; TRBD1 agrees at 8 bases. Germline trimming cut 6 bases from V and 2 bases from J; bases unmatched to any gene: 12. Germline V gives CDR1 SNHLY, CDR2 FYNNEI. The CDR3 consists of 16 residues. CDR3 loop: CASRATGVRSTYEQYF. The CDR3 DNA is TGTGCCAGCAGAGCGACAGGGGTGCGGTCGACCTACGAGCAGTACTTC.

This clonotype has at least ten counts. The gene calls are TRBV5-1 and TRBJ2-3; 14 positions agree with TRBD2. Germline trimming cut 0 bases from V and 4 bases from J; bases unmatched to any gene: 7. Germline V gene sequence: CDR1 SGHRS, CDR2 YFSETQ. The CDR3 length is 18 residues. CDR3 DNA sequence: TGCGCCAGCAGCTTGGTAGGGACTAGCGGGAGAAGACCAGATACGCAGTATTTT. It specifies CASSLVGTSGRRPDTQYF.

The sample holds many counts of this clonotype. V and J are TRBV29-1 and TRBJ2-2, with D tentatively TRBD2 (5 bases). V dropped 6 bases and J dropped 3 bases, with 5 bases sitting between them. CDR3 length equals 11 residues. The germline gives CDR1 SQVTM, CDR2 ANQGSEA. This chain's CDR3 is CSVGDTGELFF. The DNA for the CDR3 is TGCAGCGTCGGGGACACCGGGGAGCTGTTTTTT.

This clonotype was detected many times. The chain has TRBV29-1 and TRBJ2-3; 9 bases line up with TRBD1. Trimming took 6 bases from V and 5 from J; bases not matched to a gene: 6. Per the germline V gene, CDR1 is SQVTM and CDR2 is ANQGSEA. There are 13 residues in the CDR3. CDR3 sequence: CSVGLGQGDTQYF. DNA for the CDR3: TGCAGCGTCGGCCTGGGACAGGGAGATACGCAGTATTTT.

This clonotype has more than one count but fewer than ten. DNA of the CDR3: TGTGCCACCTGGGGGAGGGTGAACACTGAAGCTTTCTTT. Protein product: CATWGRVNTEAFF. This chain uses TRBV10-3 with TRBJ1-1; tentatively, D is TRBD1 (5 bases). CDR1 is ENHRY and CDR2 is SYGVKD in the germline V gene. Trimming took off 10 bases at V and 0 bases at J, with 12 bases between the two ends. CDR3 size: 13 residues.

This clonotype was observed a few times. This chain joins TRBV29-1 and TRBJ2-2; D is uncertain. V lost 6 bases and J lost 3, with 5 bases in between. The germline gives CDR1 SQVTM, CDR2 ANQGSEA. This CDR3 comprises 11 residues. The CDR3 DNA sequence: TGCAGCGTCGACGACACCGGGGAGCTGTTTTTT. Protein product: CSVDDTGELFF.

This clonotype was counted at least ten times. This chain links TRBV11-2 with TRBJ2-3; 9 bases map to TRBD2. J was trimmed by 1 base and V by 3 bases; bases with no gene match: 5. This CDR3 has 16 residues. Germline V gene lookup returns CDR1 SGHAT and CDR2 FQNNGV. The CDR3 sequence: CASSFLAGDRTDTQYF. For the CDR3, the DNA is TGTGCCAGCAGCTTTTTAGCGGGGGATCGCACAGATACGCAGTATTTT.

This clonotype ranks as medium-sized. The chain is built from TRBV4-1 and TRBJ2-1, with TRBD1 as a possible D gene (7 bases). Looked up from germline, CDR1 is MGHRA and CDR2 is YSYEKL. The CDR3 extends over 16 amino acids. Trimming removed 1 base at V and 7 bases at J, with 17 bases between. The CDR3 DNA is TGCGCCAGCAGCCAAGTATTAGGCAGGGGGGTGAATGAGCAGTTCTTC. It translates to CASSQVLGRGVNEQFF.

This clonotype was found a few times. V gene TRBV21-1 combines with J gene TRBJ2-1; TRBD2 reflects the table's D call only, with no check against the DNA. TRBV21-1 is termed a pseudogene. The CDR3 loop spans 14 amino acids. The CDR3 reads CASSKVRESNEQFF. The CDR3 DNA reads TGTGCCAGCAGCAAAGTACGGGAGAGCAATGAGCAGTTCTTC.

The J gene is TRBJ2-1, the V gene TRBV7-6, with 8 bases fitting TRBD2. V dropped 2 bases and J dropped 1; count of bases not matched to a gene: 4. CDR3 length equals 16 residues. Germline assignment: CDR1 SGHVS and CDR2 FNYEAQ. The DNA for the CDR3 is TGTGCCAGCAGCTTATGGGTAGCGGGATCCTACAATGAGCAGTTCTTC. This gives the protein CASSLWVAGSYNEQFF.